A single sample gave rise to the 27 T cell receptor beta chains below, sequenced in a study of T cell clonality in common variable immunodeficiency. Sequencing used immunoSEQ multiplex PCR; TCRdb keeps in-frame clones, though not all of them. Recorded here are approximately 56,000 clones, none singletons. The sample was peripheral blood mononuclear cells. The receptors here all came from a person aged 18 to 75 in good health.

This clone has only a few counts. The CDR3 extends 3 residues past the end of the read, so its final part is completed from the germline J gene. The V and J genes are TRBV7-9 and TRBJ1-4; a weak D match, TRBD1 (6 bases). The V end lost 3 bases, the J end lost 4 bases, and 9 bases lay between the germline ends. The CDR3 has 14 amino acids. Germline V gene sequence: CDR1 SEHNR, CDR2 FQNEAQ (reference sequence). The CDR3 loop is CASSFGQYNEKLFF. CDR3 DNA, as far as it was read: TGTGCCAGCAGCTTCGGACAGTATAATGAAAAA. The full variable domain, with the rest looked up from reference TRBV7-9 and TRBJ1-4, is DTGVSQNPRHKITKRGQNVTFRCDPISEHNRLYWYRQTLGQGPEFLTYFQNEAQLEKSRLLSDRFSAERPKGSFSTLEIQRTEQGDSAMYLCASSFGQYNEKLFFGSGTQLSVL.

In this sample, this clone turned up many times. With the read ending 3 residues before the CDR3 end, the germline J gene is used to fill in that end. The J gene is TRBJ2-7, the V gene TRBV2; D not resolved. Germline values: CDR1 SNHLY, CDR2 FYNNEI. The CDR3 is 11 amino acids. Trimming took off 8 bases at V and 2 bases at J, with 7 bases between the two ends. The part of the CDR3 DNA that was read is TGTGCCAGCGCGGATGCCTACGAG. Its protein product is CASADAYE. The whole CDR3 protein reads CASADAYEQYF.

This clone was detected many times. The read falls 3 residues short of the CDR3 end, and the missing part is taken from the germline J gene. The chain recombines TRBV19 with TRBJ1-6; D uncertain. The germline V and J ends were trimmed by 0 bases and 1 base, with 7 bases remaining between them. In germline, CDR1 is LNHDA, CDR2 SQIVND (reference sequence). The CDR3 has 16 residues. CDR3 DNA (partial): TGTGCCAGTAGTATAGATCCGAGGTCCTATAATTCACCC. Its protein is CASSIDPRSYNSP. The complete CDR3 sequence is CASSIDPRSYNSPLHF. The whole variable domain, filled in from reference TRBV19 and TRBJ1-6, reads DGGITQSPKYLFRKEGQNVTLSCEQNLNHDAMYWYRQDPGQGLRLIYYSQIVNDFQKGDIAEGYSVSREKKESFPLTVTSAQKNPTAFYLCASSIDPRSYNSPLHFGNGTRLTVT.

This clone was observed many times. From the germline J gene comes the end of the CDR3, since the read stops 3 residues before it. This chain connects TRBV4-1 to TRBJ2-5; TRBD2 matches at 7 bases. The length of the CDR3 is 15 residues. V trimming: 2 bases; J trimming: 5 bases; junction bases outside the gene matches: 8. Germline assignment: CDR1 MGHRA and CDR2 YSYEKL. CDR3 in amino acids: CASSQLAAGGETQYF. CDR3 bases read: TGCGCCAGCAGCCAACTAGCGGCGGGTGGGGAGACC.

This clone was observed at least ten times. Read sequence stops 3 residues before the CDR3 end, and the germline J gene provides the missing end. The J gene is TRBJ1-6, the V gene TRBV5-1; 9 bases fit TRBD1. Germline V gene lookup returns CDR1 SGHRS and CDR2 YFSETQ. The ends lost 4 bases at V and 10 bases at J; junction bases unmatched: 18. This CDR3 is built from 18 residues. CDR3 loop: CASSQPTQQGAVRSPLHF. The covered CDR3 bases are TGCGCCAGCAGCCAACCAACCCAACAGGGGGCGGTGCGGTCACCC.

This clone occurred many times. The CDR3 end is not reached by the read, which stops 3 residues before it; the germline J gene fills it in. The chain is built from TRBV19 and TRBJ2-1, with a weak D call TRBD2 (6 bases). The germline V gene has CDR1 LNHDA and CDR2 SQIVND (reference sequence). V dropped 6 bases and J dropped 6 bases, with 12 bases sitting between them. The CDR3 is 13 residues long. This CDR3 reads CASSPVEGNEQFF. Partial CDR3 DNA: TGTGCCAGTAGCCCTGTGGAGGGCAATGAG.

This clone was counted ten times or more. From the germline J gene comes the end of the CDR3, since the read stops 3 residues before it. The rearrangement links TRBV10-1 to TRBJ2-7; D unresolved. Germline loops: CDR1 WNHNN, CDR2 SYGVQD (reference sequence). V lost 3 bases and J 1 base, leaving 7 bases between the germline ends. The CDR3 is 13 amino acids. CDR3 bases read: TGCGCCAGCAGTGATCGCACATCCTACGAG. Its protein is CASSDRTSYE. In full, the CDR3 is CASSDRTSYEQYF.

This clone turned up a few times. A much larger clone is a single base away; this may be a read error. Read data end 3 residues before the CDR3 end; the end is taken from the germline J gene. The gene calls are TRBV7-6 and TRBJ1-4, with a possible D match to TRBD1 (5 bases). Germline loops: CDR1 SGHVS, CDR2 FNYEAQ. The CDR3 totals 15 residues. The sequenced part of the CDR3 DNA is TGTGCCAGCAGCTCACAACATACTGGGGCCAACGTA. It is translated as CASSSQHTGANV. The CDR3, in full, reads CASSSQHTGANVLFF.

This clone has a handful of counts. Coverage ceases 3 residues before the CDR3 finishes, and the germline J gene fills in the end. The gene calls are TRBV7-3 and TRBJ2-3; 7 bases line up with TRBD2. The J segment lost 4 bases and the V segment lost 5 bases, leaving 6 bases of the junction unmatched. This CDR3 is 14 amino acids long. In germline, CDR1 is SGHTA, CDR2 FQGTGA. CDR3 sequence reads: CASSPWGGADTQYF. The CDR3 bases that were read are TGTGCCAGCAGCCCCTGGGGGGGTGCAGATACG. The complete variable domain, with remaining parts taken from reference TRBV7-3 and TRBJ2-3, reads GAGVSQTPSNKVTEKGKYVELRCDPISGHTALYWYRQSLGQGPEFLIYFQGTGAADDSGLPNDRFFAVRPEGSVSTLKIQRTERGDSAVYLCASSPWGGADTQYFGPGTRLTVL.

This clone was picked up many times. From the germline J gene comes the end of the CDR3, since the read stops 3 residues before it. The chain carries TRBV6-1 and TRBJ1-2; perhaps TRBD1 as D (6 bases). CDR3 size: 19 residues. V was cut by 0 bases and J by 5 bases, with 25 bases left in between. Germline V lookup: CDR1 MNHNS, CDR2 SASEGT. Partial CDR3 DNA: TGTGCCAGCAGTGAAGCGCATTTCTATGATAACAGGGCGGGATATGGC. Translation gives CASSEAHFYDNRAGYG. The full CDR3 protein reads CASSEAHFYDNRAGYGYTF.

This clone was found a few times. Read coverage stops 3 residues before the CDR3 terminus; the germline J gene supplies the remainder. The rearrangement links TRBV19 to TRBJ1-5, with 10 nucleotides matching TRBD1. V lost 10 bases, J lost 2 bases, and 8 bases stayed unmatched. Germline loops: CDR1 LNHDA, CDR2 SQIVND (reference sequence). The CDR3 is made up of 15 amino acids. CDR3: CATKGQGGGNQPQHF. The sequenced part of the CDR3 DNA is TGTGCCACCAAAGGACAGGGGGGTGGCAATCAGCCC.

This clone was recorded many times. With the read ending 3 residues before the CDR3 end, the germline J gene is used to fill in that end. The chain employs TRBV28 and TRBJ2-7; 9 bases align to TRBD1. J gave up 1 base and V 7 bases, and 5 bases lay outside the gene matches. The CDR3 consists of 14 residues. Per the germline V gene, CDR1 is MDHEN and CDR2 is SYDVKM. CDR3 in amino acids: CASITGTGSYEQYF. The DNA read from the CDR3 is TGTGCCAGCATTACCGGGACAGGGTCCTACGAG.

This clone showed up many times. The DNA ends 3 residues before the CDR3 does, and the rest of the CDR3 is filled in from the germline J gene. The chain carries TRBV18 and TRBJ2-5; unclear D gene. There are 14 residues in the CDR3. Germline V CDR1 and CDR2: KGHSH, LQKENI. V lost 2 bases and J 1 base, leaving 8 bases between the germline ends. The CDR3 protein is CASSPGQAQETQYF. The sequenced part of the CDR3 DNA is TGTGCCAGCTCACCAGGGCAGGCCCAAGAGACC.

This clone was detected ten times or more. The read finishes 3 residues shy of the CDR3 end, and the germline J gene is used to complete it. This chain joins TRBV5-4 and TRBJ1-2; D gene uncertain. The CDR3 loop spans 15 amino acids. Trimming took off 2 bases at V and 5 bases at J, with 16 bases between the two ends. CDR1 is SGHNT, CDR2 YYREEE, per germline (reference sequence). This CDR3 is CASSFSLNFTYGYTF. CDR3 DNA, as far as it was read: TGTGCCAGCAGCTTTTCCCTAAACTTTACTTATGGC.

CDR3: CASNGGTPGELFF. The sequenced CDR3 bases are TGTGCCAGCAATGGGGGGACCCCCGGGGAG. The chain is built from TRBV11-2 and TRBJ2-2, with a possible D match to TRBD2 (6 bases). The read falls 3 residues short of the CDR3 end, and the missing part is taken from the germline J gene. Trimming took 7 bases from V and 6 from J, leaving 12 bases between them. In germline, CDR1 is SGHAT, CDR2 FQNNGV. This CDR3 has 13 residues. Full variable domain (missing parts from reference TRBV11-2 and TRBJ2-2): EAGVAQSPRYKIIEKRQSVAFWCNPISGHATLYWYQQILGQGPKLLIQFQNNGVVDDSQLPKDRFSAERLKGVDSTLKIQPAKLEDSAVYLCASNGGTPGELFFGEGSRLTVL.

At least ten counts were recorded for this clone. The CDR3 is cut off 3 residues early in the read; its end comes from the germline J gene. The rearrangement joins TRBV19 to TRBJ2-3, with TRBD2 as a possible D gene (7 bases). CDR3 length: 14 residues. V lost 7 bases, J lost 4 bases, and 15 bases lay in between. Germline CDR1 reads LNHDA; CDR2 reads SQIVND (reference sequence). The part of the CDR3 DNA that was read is TGTGCCAGTAATCCGGGGGGCCCCGCAGATACG. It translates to CASNPGGPADT. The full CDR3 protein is CASNPGGPADTQYF.

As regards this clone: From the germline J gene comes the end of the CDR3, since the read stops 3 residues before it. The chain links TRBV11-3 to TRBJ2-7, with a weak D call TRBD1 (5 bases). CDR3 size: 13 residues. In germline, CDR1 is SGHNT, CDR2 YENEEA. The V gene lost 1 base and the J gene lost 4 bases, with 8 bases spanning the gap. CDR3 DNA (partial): TGTGCCAGCAGCTTAGCGACAGCTTACGAG. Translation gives CASSLATAYE. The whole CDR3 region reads CASSLATAYEQYF.

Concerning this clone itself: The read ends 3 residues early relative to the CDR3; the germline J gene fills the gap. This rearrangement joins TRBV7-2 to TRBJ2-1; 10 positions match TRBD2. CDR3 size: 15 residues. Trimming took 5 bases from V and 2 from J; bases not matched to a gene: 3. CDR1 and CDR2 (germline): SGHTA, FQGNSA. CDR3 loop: CASSPLAGAYNEQFF. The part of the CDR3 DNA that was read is TGTGCCAGCAGCCCTCTAGCGGGAGCCTACAATGAG.

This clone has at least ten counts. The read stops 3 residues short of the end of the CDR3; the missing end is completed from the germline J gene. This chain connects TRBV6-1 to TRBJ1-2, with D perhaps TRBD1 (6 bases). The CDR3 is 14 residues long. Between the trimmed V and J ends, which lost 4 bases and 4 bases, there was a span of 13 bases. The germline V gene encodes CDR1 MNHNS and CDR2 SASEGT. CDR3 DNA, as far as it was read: TGTGCCAGCAGTGGCCCAACAGGGTCCTATGGC. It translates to CASSGPTGSYG. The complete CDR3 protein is CASSGPTGSYGYTF.

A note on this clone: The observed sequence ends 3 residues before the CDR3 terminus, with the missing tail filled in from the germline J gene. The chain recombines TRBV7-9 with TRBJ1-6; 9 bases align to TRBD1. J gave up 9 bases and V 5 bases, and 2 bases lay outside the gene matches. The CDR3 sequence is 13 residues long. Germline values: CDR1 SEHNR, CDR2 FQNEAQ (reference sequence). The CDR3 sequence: CASSGDRVSPLHF. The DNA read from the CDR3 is TGTGCCAGCAGCGGGGACAGGGTTTCACCC.

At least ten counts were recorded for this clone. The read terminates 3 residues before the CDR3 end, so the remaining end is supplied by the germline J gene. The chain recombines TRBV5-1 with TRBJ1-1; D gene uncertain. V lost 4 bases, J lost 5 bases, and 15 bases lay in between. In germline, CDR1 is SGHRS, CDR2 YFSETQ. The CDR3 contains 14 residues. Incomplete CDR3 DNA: TGCGCCAGCAGCCCCGATACTCCGGGGACTGAA. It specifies CASSPDTPGTE. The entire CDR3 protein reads CASSPDTPGTEAFF.

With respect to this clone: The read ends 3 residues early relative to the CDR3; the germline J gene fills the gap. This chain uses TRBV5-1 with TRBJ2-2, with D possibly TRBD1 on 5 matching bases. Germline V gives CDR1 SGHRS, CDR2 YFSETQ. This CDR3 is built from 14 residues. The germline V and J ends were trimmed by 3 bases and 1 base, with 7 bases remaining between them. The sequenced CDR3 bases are TGCGCCAGCAGCTATGGACAGAACACCGGGGAG. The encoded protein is CASSYGQNTGE. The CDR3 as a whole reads CASSYGQNTGELFF.

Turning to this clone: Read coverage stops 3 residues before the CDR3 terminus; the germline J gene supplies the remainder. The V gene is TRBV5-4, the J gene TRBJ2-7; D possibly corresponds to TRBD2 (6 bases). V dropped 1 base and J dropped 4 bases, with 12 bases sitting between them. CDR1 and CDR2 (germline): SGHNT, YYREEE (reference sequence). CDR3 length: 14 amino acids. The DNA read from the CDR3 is TGTGCCAGCAGCTTGCTGGGGAGCGGGTACGAG. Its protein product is CASSLLGSGYE. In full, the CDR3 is CASSLLGSGYEQYF.

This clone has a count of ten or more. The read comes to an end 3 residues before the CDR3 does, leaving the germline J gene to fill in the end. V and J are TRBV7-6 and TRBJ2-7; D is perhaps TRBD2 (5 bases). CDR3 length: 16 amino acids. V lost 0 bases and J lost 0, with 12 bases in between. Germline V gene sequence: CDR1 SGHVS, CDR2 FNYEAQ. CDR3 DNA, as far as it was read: TGTGCCAGCAGCTTAGCGCTGCGGGCTAGCTCCTACGAG. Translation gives CASSLALRASSYE. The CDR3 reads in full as CASSLALRASSYEQYF.

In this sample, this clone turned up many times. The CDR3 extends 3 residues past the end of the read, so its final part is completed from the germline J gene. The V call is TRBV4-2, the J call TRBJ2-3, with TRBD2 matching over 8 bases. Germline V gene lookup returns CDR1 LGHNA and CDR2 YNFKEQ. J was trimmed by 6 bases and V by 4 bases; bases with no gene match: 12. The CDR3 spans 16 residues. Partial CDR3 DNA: TGTGCCAGCAGCCCCGACTATCGGGGGGGCCAGGATACG. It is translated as CASSPDYRGGQDT. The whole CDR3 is CASSPDYRGGQDTQYF.

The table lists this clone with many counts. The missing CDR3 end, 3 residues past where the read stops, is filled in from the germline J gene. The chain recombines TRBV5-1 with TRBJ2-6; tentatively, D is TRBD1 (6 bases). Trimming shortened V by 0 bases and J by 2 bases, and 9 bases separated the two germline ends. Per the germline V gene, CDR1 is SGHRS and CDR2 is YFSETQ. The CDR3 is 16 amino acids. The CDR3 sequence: CASSLGNRAGANVLTF. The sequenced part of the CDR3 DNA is TGCGCCAGCAGCTTGGGGAACAGGGCTGGGGCCAACGTC. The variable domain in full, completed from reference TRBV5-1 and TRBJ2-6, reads KAGVTQTPRYLIKTRGQQVTLSCSPISGHRSVSWYQQTPGQGLQFLFEYFSETQRNKGNFPGRFSGRQFSNSRSEMNVSTLELGDSALYLCASSLGNRAGANVLTFGAGSRLTVL.

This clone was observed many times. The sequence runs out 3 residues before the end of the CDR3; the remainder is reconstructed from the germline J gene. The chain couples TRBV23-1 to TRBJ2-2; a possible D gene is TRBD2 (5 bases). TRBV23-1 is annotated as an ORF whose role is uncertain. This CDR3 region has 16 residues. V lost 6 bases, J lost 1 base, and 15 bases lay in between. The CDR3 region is CASSLAGGLNTGELFF. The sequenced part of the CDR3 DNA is TGCGCCAGCAGCCTTGCCGGTGGACTGAACACCGGGGAG.